This passage covers 19 T cell receptor beta chains from one sample sequenced in a study of regulatory T cells in long-lasting Graves disease. Investigators prepared the TCR beta libraries by applying iRepertoire HTBI primers and Arm-PCR of CDR3 regions. Each CDR3 protein is one row after TCRdb ran MiXCR on the multiplex PCR reads. This table holds about 470,000 distinct CDR3 sequences, around 20% found once. Time point in this sample: persistent/refractory GD, antithyroid drugs over 5 years with positive TRAb. The TCR library was prepared using RNA isolated from PBMCs. Sample: peripheral blood mononuclear cells (PBMCs), taken when the disease was refractory, from a patient treated with antithyroid drugs. Source of these receptors: a female donor with Graves disease.

The rearrangement uses TRBV27 and TRBJ2-7; 9 nucleotides line up with TRBD1. V dropped 2 bases and J dropped 5; count of bases not matched to a gene: 10. The CDR3 covers 16 residues. Germline CDR1 and CDR2: MNHEY and SMNVEV (reference sequence). CDR3 in DNA: TGTGCCAGCAGTTTAATAGTTGGGACAGGGTCCCACGAGCAGTACTTC. Its protein is CASSLIVGTGSHEQYF.

The chain carries TRBV18 and TRBJ2-2; 14 bases align to TRBD2. V trimming: 0 bases; J trimming: 5 bases; junction bases outside the gene matches: 8. The CDR3 sequence is 19 residues long. CDR1 and CDR2 from the germline V gene are KGHSH and LQKENI. This chain's CDR3 is CASSPPKTSGRAGTGELFF. The CDR3 nucleotides read TGTGCCAGCTCACCACCGAAGACTAGCGGGAGGGCCGGGACCGGGGAGCTGTTTTTT.

This clonotype has a single count. A much bigger clone sits one base away, suggesting this may be a read error. J is TRBJ2-1 and V is TRBV6-9; 10 positions match TRBD1. Germline V gene sequence: CDR1 MNHGY, CDR2 SVAAGI. V dropped 3 bases and J dropped 10; count of bases not matched to a gene: 12. This CDR3 is built from 16 residues. The CDR3 DNA is TGTGCCAGCAGTTACTCTCGGACAGGGGGATCCTACGAGCAGTTCTTC. Its translation: CASSYSRTGGSYEQFF.

The chain uses TRBV3-1 and TRBJ2-1; 8 positions agree with TRBD2. V dropped 5 bases and J dropped 6; count of bases not matched to a gene: 9. The length of the CDR3 is 15 residues. Germline V CDR1 and CDR2: LGHDT, YNNKEL (reference sequence). The CDR3 is CASSRNSGIGNEQFF. The CDR3 bases are TGTGCCAGCAGCAGGAATAGCGGGATTGGCAATGAGCAGTTCTTC.

This clonotype has a handful of counts. This chain uses TRBV20-1 with TRBJ1-2; the D gene is possibly TRBD1 (5 bases). Germline V gives CDR1 DFQATT, CDR2 SNEGSKA (reference sequence). Trimming shortened V by 0 bases and J by 5 bases, and 13 bases separated the two germline ends. CDR3 length: 14 residues. CDR3 sequence: CSARDRRVGYGYTF. For the CDR3, the DNA is TGCAGTGCTAGAGATCGCAGGGTGGGGTATGGCTACACCTTC.

This clonotype has at least ten counts. This chain joins TRBV5-8 and TRBJ1-1; D unresolved. Germline CDR1 is SGHTS and CDR2 is YDEGEE. This CDR3 region has 11 residues. Deletions cut 4 bases from V and 6 bases from J, with 7 bases between. The CDR3 DNA reads as TGTGCCAGCAGCGGGAGGGCTGAAGCTTTCTTT. Translated: CASSGRAEAFF.

At least ten counts were recorded for this clonotype. The chain employs TRBV28 and TRBJ2-5, with a weak D call TRBD1 (6 bases). This CDR3 is 13 amino acids long. Trimming removed 6 bases from V and 1 base from J, with 9 bases in between. Germline V gene lookup returns CDR1 MDHEN and CDR2 SYDVKM. CDR3 sequence reads: CASSLDSQETQYF. The DNA of the CDR3 is TGTGCCAGCAGCCTGGACAGCCAAGAGACCCAGTACTTC.

This clonotype was seen more than once but under ten times. The CDR3 does not close with the conserved phenylalanine or tryptophan, likely indicating a read error. This chain joins TRBV30 and TRBJ1-2; no definite D call. The ends were cut back, 4 bases at V and 4 bases at J, with 10 bases in the middle. From germline, CDR1 is GTSNPN and CDR2 SVGIG (reference sequence). The length of the CDR3 is 12 residues. CDR3 coding DNA: TGTGCCTGGACCGAAAGCAGCTATGGCTACACCCTC. Protein: CAWTESSYGYTL.

With respect to this clonotype: A much larger clone differs by one base, so this may be a read error. The chain joins TRBV28 to TRBJ1-1, with D possibly TRBD1 on 6 matching bases. CDR1 and CDR2 (germline): MDHEN, SYDVKM. V was clipped by 7 bases and J by 1 base, with 16 bases between them. The CDR3 extends over 15 amino acids. In DNA, the CDR3 is TGTGCCAGCAATGGCTTGGGACAATGGAACACTGAAGCTTTCTTT. It translates to CASNGLGQWNTEAFF.

This clonotype came up a few times. This chain connects TRBV30 to TRBJ1-6; D call uncertain. Trimming left V 0 bases short and J 5 bases short, with 5 bases between. The CDR3 runs to 13 residues. CDR1 and CDR2 (germline): GTSNPN, SVGIG (reference sequence). Here the CDR3 reads CAWSVRDNSPLHF. Written as DNA, the CDR3 is TGTGCCTGGAGTGTACGCGATAATTCACCCCTCCACTTT.

The V gene is TRBV20-1, the J gene TRBJ1-6; TRBD1 aligns across 8 bases. The V segment lost 1 base and the J segment 10 bases; nucleotides outside the gene matches: 9. Per the germline V gene, CDR1 is DFQATT and CDR2 is SNEGSKA (reference sequence). The CDR3 totals 15 residues. In DNA form, the CDR3 reads TGCAGTGCTAGAGGGGCGGACAGGGTAGGGTCACCCCTCCACTTT. Translation: CSARGADRVGSPLHF.

This clonotype was observed at least ten times. The V and J genes are TRBV11-2 and TRBJ1-1; D remains ambiguous. The CDR3 sequence is 13 residues long. Trimming took 0 bases from V and 0 from J, leaving 2 bases between them. The germline V gene encodes CDR1 SGHAT and CDR2 FQNNGV. CDR3 amino acids: CASSLDMNTEAFF. The CDR3 DNA reads as TGTGCCAGCAGCTTAGACATGAACACTGAAGCTTTCTTT.

This clonotype was picked up a small number of times. The chain carries TRBV7-9 and TRBJ1-4; no reliable D call. The CDR3 is 15 residues long. Germline V CDR1 and CDR2: SEHNR, FQNEAQ (reference sequence). The ends were cut back, 1 base at V and 0 bases at J, with 6 bases in the middle. CDR3 residues: CASSLGRATNEKLFF. The CDR3, as DNA: TGTGCCAGCAGCTTAGGTCGGGCAACTAATGAAAAACTGTTTTTT.

This rearrangement joins TRBV19 to TRBJ2-2, with D perhaps TRBD1 (6 bases). From germline, CDR1 is LNHDA and CDR2 SQIVND (reference sequence). The germline V and J ends were trimmed by 7 bases and 2 bases, with 17 bases remaining between them. The CDR3 consists of 16 residues. The CDR3 DNA reads TGTGCCAGTAAAATGATCACGACAGGAAACACCGGGGAGCTGTTTTTT. This codes for CASKMITTGNTGELFF.

Only a few counts were recorded for this clonotype. The rearrangement joins TRBV30 to TRBJ1-1; 8 bases align to TRBD1. Germline V gene lookup returns CDR1 GTSNPN and CDR2 SVGIG (reference sequence). The CDR3 contains 15 residues. The V segment lost 2 bases and the J segment 0 bases; nucleotides outside the gene matches: 5. The CDR3 sequence is CAWSNQGALNTEAFF. The DNA for the CDR3 is TGTGCCTGGAGTAACCAGGGGGCACTGAACACTGAAGCTTTCTTT.

Only a few counts were recorded for this clonotype. The chain carries TRBV18 and TRBJ2-2; 7 bases match TRBD1. The J segment lost 4 bases and the V segment lost 6 bases, leaving 2 bases of the junction unmatched. The CDR3 loop spans 13 amino acids. The germline V gene has CDR1 KGHSH and CDR2 LQKENI. CDR3 in amino acids: CASSGQLTGELFF. The CDR3 DNA sequence: TGTGCCAGCTCGGGACAGCTCACCGGGGAGCTGTTTTTT. The variable domain in full, completed from reference TRBV18 and TRBJ2-2, reads NAGVMQNPRHLVRRRGQEARLRCSPMKGHSHVYWYRQLPEEGLKFMVYLQKENIIDESGMPKERFSAEFPKEGPSILRIQQVVRGDSAAYFCASSGQLTGELFFGEGSRLTVL.

This rearrangement joins TRBV9 to TRBJ1-2, with no clear D. This CDR3 is 15 amino acids long. With 0 bases removed from V and 0 bases from J, the gap between germline ends came to 9 bases. Germline CDR1 SGDLS, CDR2 YYNGEE. This CDR3 is CASSVATVPNYGYTF. CDR3 coding DNA: TGTGCCAGCAGCGTAGCTACAGTTCCTAACTATGGCTACACCTTC.

This clonotype was counted only a few times. The chain has TRBV6-1 and TRBJ1-5, with 9 bases that match TRBD1. V lost 6 bases to trimming and J lost 3 bases; unmatched junction nucleotides: 12. The CDR3 length is 17 residues. Germline-derived CDR1 and CDR2 are MNHNS and SASEGT. The DNA for the CDR3 is TGTGCCAGCAGCCACCGAGACAGGGGGTGGAACAATCAGCCCCAGCATTTT. Amino acid sequence: CASSHRDRGWNNQPQHF.

This clonotype showed up many times. The chain employs TRBV11-2 and TRBJ2-5; 7 bases fit TRBD2. Losses at the gene ends were 4 bases for V and 8 bases for J; bases not matched to a gene: 4. The CDR3 runs to 12 residues. Per germline, CDR1 SGHAT and CDR2 FQNNGV. The CDR3 loop is CASSWGGTTQYF. The CDR3 DNA sequence: TGTGCCAGCAGCTGGGGGGGGACCACCCAGTACTTC.